This T cell receptor (beta chain) appears in the sequencing data of a study of shared clonotypes between healthy human individuals (dated by TCRdb to about 2020). Describing the broader study: A couple of women and a few men aged 18 to 49 years were included in the cohort. Per donor, three plates each were used for CD4 naive and CD4 memory, two for CD8 naive, and one for CD8 memory. The study deeply sequenced blood TCR repertoires of several healthy adults to estimate repertoire size and the extent of clonotype sharing between individuals. Libraries were prepared and TCR repertoires were sequenced by different laboratories using diverse techniques, in order to increase sequencing depth and limit assay-specific biases. Per donor, leukapheresis produced somewhere between about 0.8 and 9 billion PBMCs.

CDR1 SGDLS and CDR2 YYNGEE are derived from the germline V gene. The CDR3 contains 14 residues, cysteine and phenylalanine counted. Just CDR3 DNA is preserved here, 42 bases in frame from base 1. Germline trimming amounts to 3 bases on V and 1 base on J, with 2 as the count of junction bases outside the gene matches. Healthy HIV-negative adults with no recently reported acute infections or vaccinations were included as donors. Only Caucasian adults living in Nashville, Tennessee, USA were represented among the donors. Magnetic negative selection was used to enrich CD4+ T cells, after which naive cells were positively selected on CD45RA and the negative fraction became the memory subset. Blood was collected by leukapheresis, and PBMCs were isolated by Ficoll-Histopaque density gradient centrifugation and then cryopreserved in liquid nitrogen vapor phase. Purity and quantity of every magnetically sorted T cell population were checked by analytical flow cytometry. Genomic DNA was isolated from each sorted fraction and quantified by UV absorbance on a Nanodrop 2000c.

Concerning this clone: Its antigen is not yet known. There are no base qualities to consult, and no much larger clone falls within one base.

Using the deep immunoSEQ assay, TCR CDR3 regions were amplified from genomic DNA by multiplex PCR. For each cell subset, the extracted genomic DNA was distributed evenly across all wells of several immunoSEQ 96-well plates, and each plate served as one replicate. For sorted subsets, approximately 190 ng genomic DNA, equal to tens of thousands of T cell genomes, was loaded into each replicate PCR. Purified libraries were quantified with a Qubit 3.0 fluorometer, sized on a Bioanalyzer 2100, and re-quantified with the KAPA Library Quantification kit. A separate single-read 150-cycle Illumina NextSeq 550 flow cell was used to sequence each immunoSEQ 96-well plate. The authors processed their data as follows. Because only junctional sequences without quality scores were contained in the immunoSEQ output, filtering matching that applied to full-length reads could not be performed. Sequences were annotated with PyIR, a Python wrapper for IgBLAST v1.9, using IMGT germline references to assign V/J genes and CDR3. Reads with weak V/J assignments (E-value above 1e-6), missing CDR3, stop codons, out-of-frame junctions, or ambiguous translated residues were removed. A V3J clonotype was defined by an identical inferred V gene, J gene, and CDR3 amino acid sequence. The percentage overlap between two repertoires was calculated by dividing the number of shared unique clonotypes by the size of the smaller repertoire. RTK rarefaction, the Chao1 estimator, and Recon v2.1 estimates of unobserved clonotypes were used to assess repertoire richness. For all TCRbeta clonotypes obtained by the gDNA method from a few donors, generation probabilities were computed with OLGA. TCRdb took this table from immuneACCESS and kept in-frame rearrangements with V and J called. Such tables lack part of the clones; where checked against another copy, unresolved V genes explain under half of the gap, and the rest is unexplained. The V and J calls and clone size are taken from that table; D and trimming were inferred from the DNA. The sample table contains over a million clones; only one count was recorded for about 84% of them. The biggest ten clones account for around 0.61% of the sample.

Overall results and qualifications from the work: Pairwise subsampling led to the expectation that sequencing depth would affect the degree of clonotype sharing among donors. Only blood was sampled, and tissue TCR repertoires likely differ from those in blood. When four donors were compared, the shared fraction of clonotypes was about 5.5% for naive CD4, around 4% for naive CD8, 2.3% for memory CD4, and 0.4% for memory CD8. Even with the large sequencing depth, rarefaction of the sorted-subset datasets indicated that sequencing was incomplete. Larger estimated clonotype richness was generally found for naive subsets than for memory subsets. Because the study included a small number of donors, the genetic and exposure-history diversity represented was limited. Higher generation probabilities were observed for clonotypes shared by all four sorted-subset donors than for non-shared clonotypes.

The chain is made from TRBV9 and TRBJ1-2; TRBD1 aligns with 8 central bases. Sequenced input: memory CD4+ T cells from PBMCs. This sample's cell subset or site label indicates: CD45RA-negative fraction. This TCR was sampled from a man younger than 35 in good health. Some clones in this sample may be carry-over from other donors' samples. The CDR3 reads CASSAQGVNYGYTF. In nucleotide form, the sequence is TGTGCCAGCAGCGCACAGGGGGTTAACTATGGCTACACCTTC.